The text below deals with one T cell receptor (beta chain). The table came from immunoSEQ multiplex PCR; TCRdb's copy has only in-frame clones and leaves some out. Among roughly 100,000 clones, around 90% were seen once, and the ten largest hold around 0.76%. The sample belongs to a study of OX40 agonist ivuxolimab in advanced cancers. The CDR3 loop spans 13 amino acids. Trimming took 2 bases from V and 3 from J, leaving 8 bases between them. Germline assignment: CDR1 GTSNPN and CDR2 SVGIG (reference sequence). This sequence originates from an adult with an advanced solid tumor such as melanoma, head and neck, liver or kidney cancer. Sequenced here: CD4+ or CD8+ T cells sorted from blood, sampled in a trial of the OX40 agonist ivuxolimab. This rearrangement joins TRBV30 to TRBJ1-5; the D is unclear. CDR3 in DNA: TGTGCCTGGAGTATCCGTCCCAATCAGCCCCAGCATTTT. Encoded protein: CAWSIRPNQPQHF.